This TCR beta chain was sequenced for a study of T cell responses to AZD1222 COVID-19 vaccine. General observations from the study: The donor cohort was predominantly white British with a female majority, and clonal diversity may have been underestimated.

Deletions cut 6 bases from V and 4 bases from J, with 15 bases between. This CDR3 spans 14 amino acids. Germline values: CDR1 ENHRY, CDR2 SYGVKD. Comments on this clone: Its specificity is unknown.

Measured with immunoSEQ multiplex PCR; TCRdb has only the in-frame clones, and not every one. The sample lists approximately 130,000 clones, approximately 88% occurring once. The sequencing used peripheral blood, collected on day 0 of AZD1222 vaccination. The clonotype was recovered from an adult in good health. This chain connects TRBV10-3 to TRBJ1-2; tentatively, D is TRBD1 (5 bases). The CDR3 loop reads CAIRLGGRGYGYTF. The CDR3 bases are TGTGCCATCAGGCTGGGGGGGAGGGGCTATGGCTACACCTTC.